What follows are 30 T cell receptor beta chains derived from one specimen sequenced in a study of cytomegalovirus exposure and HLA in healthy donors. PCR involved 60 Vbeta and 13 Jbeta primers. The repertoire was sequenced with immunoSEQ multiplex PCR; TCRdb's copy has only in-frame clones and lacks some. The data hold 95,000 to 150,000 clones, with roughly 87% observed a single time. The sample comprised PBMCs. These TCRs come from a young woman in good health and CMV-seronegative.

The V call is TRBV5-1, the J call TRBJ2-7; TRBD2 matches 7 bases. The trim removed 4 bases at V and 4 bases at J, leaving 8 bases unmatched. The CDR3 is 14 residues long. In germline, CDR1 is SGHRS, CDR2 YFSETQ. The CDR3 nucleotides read TGCGCCAGCAGCCTTCCGGGAGGTGTATACGAGCAGTACTTC. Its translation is CASSLPGGVYEQYF.

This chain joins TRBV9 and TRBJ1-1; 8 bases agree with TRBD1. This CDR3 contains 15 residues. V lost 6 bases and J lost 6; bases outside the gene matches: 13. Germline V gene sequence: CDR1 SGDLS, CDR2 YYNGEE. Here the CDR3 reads CASNAKTGQGPEAFF. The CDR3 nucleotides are TGTGCCAGCAACGCAAAAACAGGACAGGGACCTGAAGCTTTCTTT.

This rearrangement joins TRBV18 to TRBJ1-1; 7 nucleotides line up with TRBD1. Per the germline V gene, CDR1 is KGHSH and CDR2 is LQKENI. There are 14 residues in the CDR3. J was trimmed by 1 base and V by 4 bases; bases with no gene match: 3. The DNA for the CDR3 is TGTGCCAGCTCACAGGACAGGAAGAACACTGAAGCTTTCTTT. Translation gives CASSQDRKNTEAFF.

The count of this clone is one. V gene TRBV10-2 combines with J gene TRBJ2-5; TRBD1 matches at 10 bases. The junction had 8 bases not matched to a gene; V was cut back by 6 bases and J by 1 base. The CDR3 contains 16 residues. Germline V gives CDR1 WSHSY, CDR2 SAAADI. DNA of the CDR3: TGCGCCAGCAGCTTTCCGGGACAGGGGATCCAAGAGACCCAGTACTTC. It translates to CASSFPGQGIQETQYF.

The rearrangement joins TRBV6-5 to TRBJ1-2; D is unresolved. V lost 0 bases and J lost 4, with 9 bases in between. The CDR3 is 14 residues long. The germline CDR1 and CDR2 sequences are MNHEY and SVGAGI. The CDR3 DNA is TGTGCCAGCAGTTACTCGGGGAGGATCTATGGCTACACCTTC. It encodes CASSYSGRIYGYTF.

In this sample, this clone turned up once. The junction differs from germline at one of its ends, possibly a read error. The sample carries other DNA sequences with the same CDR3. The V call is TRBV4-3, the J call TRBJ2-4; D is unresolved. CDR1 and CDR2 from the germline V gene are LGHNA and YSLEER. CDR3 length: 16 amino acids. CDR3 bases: TGCGCCAGCAGCCAAGGGTCTACGAAGGCCAAAAACAGTCAGTACTTC. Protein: CASSQGSTKAKNSQYF.

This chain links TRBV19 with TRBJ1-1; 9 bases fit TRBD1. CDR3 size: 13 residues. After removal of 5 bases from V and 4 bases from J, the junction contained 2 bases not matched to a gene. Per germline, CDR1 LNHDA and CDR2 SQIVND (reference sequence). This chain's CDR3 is CASSSDRGTEAFF. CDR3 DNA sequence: TGTGCCAGTAGTTCGGACAGGGGCACTGAAGCTTTCTTT. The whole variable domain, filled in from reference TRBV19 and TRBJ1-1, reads DGGITQSPKYLFRKEGQNVTLSCEQNLNHDAMYWYRQDPGQGLRLIYYSQIVNDFQKGDIAEGYSVSREKKESFPLTVTSAQKNPTAFYLCASSSDRGTEAFFGQGTRLTVV.

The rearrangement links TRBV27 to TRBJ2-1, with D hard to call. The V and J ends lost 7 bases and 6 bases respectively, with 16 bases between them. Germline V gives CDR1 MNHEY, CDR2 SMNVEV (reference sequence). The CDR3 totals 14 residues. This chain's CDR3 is CASTKAAAGNEQFF. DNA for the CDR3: TGTGCCAGCACGAAGGCGGCAGCTGGCAATGAGCAGTTCTTC.

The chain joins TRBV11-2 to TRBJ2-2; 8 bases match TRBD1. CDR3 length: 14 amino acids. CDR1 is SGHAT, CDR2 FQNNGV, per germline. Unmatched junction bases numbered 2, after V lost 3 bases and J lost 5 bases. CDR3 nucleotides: TGTGCCAGCAGCTTCAGACAGGGGACCGGGGAGCTGTTTTTT. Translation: CASSFRQGTGELFF.

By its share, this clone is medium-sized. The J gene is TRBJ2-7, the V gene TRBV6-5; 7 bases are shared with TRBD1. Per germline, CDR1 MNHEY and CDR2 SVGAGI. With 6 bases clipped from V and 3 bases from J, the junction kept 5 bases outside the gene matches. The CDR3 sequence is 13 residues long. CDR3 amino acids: CASRHRDSYEQYF. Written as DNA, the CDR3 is TGTGCCAGCAGGCACCGGGACAGCTACGAGCAGTACTTC.

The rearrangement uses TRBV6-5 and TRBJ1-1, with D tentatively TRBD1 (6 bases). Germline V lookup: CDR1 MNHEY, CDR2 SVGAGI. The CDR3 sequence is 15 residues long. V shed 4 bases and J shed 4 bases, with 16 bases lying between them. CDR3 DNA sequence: TGTGCCAGCAGTTCCCCGAGGGGGGGTCGCACTGAAGCTTTCTTT. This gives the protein CASSSPRGGRTEAFF.

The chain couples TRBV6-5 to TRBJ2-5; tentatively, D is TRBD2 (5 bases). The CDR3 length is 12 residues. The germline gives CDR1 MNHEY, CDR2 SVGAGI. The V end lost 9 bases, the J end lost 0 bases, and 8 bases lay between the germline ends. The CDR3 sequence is CASSGYQETQYF. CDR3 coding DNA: TGTGCCAGTTCGGGGTACCAAGAGACCCAGTACTTC.

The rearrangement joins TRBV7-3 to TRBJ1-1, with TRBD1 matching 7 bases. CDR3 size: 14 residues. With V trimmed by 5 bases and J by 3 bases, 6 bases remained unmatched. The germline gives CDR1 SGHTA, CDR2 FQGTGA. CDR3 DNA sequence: TGTGCCAGCAGCCCAATAGGGGGCGACACTGAAGCTTTCTTT. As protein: CASSPIGGDTEAFF.

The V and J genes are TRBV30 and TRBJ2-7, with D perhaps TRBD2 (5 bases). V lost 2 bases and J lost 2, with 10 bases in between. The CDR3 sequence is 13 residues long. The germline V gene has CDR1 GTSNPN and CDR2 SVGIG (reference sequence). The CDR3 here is CAWSKRAPYEQYF. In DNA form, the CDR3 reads TGTGCCTGGAGTAAGAGGGCCCCCTACGAGCAGTACTTC.

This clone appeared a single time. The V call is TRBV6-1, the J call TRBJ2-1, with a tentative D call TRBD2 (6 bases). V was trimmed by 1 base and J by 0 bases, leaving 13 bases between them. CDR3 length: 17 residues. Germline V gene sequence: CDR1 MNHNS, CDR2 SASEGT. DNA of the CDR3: TGTGCCAGCAGTGAAGAAGAGCTAGCGTTCTCCTACAATGAGCAGTTCTTC. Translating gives CASSEEELAFSYNEQFF.

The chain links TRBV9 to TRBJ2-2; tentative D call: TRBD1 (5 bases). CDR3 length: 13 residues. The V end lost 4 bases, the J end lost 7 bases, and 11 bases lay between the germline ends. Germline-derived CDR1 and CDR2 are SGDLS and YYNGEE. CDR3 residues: CASSPRVSGELFF. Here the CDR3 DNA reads TGTGCCAGCAGCCCCAGGGTTAGCGGGGAGCTGTTTTTT.

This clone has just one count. The CDR3 reads CASSRDRAYEQYF. Here the CDR3 DNA reads TGTGCCAGCAGCCGCGACAGGGCTTACGAGCAGTACTTC. The rearrangement uses TRBV6-5 and TRBJ2-7; 7 bases map to TRBD1. Losses at the gene ends were 6 bases for V and 4 bases for J; bases not matched to a gene: 6. The V gene's germline CDR1 is MNHEY and CDR2 SVGAGI. The CDR3 contains 13 residues.

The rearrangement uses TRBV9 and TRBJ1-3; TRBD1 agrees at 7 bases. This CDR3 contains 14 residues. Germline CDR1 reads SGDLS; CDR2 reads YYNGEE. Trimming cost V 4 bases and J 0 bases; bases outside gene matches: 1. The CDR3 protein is CASSWDSSGNTIYF. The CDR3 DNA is TGTGCCAGCAGCTGGGACAGCTCTGGAAACACCATATATTTT.

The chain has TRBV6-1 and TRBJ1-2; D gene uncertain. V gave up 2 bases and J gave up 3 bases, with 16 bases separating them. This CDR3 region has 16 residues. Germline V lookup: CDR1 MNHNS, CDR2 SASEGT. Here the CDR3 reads CASSESQAVVYYGYTF. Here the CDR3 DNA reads TGTGCCAGCAGTGAATCCCAGGCAGTAGTTTACTATGGCTACACCTTC.

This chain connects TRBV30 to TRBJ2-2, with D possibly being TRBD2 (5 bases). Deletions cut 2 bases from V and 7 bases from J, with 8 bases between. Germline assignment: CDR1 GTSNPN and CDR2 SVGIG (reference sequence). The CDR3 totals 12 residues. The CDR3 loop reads CAWSLAGGELFF. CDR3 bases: TGTGCCTGGAGTCTAGCTGGCGGGGAGCTGTTTTTT.

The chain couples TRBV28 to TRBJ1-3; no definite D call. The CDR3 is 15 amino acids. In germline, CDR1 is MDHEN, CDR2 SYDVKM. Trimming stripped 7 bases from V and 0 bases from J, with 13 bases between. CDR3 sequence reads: CASIPSFYSGNTIYF. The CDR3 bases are TGTGCCAGCATCCCCTCATTCTACTCTGGAAACACCATATATTTT.

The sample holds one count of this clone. The CDR3 DNA reads TGTGCCAGCAGTTTACTCGGACAGTACAATGAGCAGTTCTTC. Protein product: CASSLLGQYNEQFF. This chain links TRBV27 with TRBJ2-1; maybe TRBD1 (6 bases). V lost 2 bases, J lost 4 bases, and 9 bases lay in between. Germline V gene lookup returns CDR1 MNHEY and CDR2 SMNVEV (reference sequence). CDR3 size: 14 residues.

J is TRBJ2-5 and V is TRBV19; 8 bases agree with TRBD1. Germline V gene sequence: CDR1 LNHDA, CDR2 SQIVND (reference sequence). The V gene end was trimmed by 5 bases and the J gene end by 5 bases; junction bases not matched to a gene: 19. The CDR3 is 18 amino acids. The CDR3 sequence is CASSVPDRVSSSRETQYF. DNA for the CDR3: TGTGCCAGTAGTGTCCCGGACAGGGTATCTTCCAGTCGGGAGACCCAGTACTTC.

The CDR3 DNA reads as TGTGCCTGGAGTGTCCGAAGACCGGTCCCTGCCCGGGACTATGGCTACACCTTC. Translating gives CAWSVRRPVPARDYGYTF. V gene TRBV30 combines with J gene TRBJ1-2; D unresolved. The CDR3 length is 18 residues. Trimming took 0 bases from V and 3 from J, leaving 23 bases between them. Germline CDR1 GTSNPN, CDR2 SVGIG (reference sequence).

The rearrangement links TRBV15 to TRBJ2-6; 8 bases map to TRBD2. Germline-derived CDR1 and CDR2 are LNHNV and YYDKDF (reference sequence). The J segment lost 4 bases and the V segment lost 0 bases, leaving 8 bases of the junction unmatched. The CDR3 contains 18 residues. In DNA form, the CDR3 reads TGTGCCACCAGCAGAGATCAGGTAGCGGGGTACGGGGCCAACGTCCTGACTTTC. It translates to CATSRDQVAGYGANVLTF. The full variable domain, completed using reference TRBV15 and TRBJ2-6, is DAMVIQNPRYQVTQFGKPVTLSCSQTLNHNVMYWYQQKSSQAPKLLFHYYDKDFNNEADTPDNFQSRRPNTSFCFLDIRSPGLGDTAMYLCATSRDQVAGYGANVLTFGAGSRLTVL.

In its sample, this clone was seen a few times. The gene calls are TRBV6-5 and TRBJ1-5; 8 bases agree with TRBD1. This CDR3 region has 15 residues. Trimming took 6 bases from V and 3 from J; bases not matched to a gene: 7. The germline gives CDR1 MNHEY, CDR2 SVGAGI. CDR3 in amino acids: CASSYGQGTNQPQHF. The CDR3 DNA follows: TGTGCCAGCAGCTATGGACAGGGCACCAATCAGCCCCAGCATTTT.

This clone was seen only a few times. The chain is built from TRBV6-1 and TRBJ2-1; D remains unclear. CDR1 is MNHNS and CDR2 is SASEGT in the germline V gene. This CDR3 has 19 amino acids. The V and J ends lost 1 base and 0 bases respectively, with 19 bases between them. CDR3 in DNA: TGTGCCAGCAGTGAAGGAGGTGTCTACCCCTCCAGCTCCTACAATGAGCAGTTCTTC. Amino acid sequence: CASSEGGVYPSSSYNEQFF.

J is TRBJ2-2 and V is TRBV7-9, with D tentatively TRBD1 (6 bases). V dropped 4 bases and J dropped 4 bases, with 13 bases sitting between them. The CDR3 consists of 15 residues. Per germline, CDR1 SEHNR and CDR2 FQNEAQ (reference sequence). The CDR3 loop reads CASSSRDTVTGELFF. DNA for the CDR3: TGTGCCAGCAGCTCAAGGGACACCGTCACCGGGGAGCTGTTTTTT.

In nucleotides, the CDR3 is TGTGCCAGCAGGCCTACTAGCGGGGCAGCGTACTTC. Protein product: CASRPTSGAAYF. The chain uses TRBV14 and TRBJ2-7; TRBD2 matches 10 bases. Germline V CDR1 and CDR2: SGHDN, FVKESK. This CDR3 comprises 12 residues. Trimming at V came to 6 bases and at J to 12 bases, leaving 8 bases not matched to a gene.

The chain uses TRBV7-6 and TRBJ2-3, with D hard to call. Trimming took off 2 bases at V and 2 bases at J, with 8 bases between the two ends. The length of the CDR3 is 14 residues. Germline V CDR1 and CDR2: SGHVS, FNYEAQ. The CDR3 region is CASSLNHNTDTQYF. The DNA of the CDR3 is TGTGCCAGCAGCTTAAATCACAACACAGATACGCAGTATTTT.